This TCR beta chain was recovered during a study of blood T cell repertoires in COVID-19. About the study: Sources were T cells, B-cell-depleted T cells, or PBMCs; the material itself was cDNA or gDNA.

In this sample, this clone turned up a few times. The protocol was immunoSEQ multiplex PCR, while the TCRdb copy is restricted to in-frame clones and leaves out a portion. The table has 130,000 or so clones, more than 70% seen once. This receptor was identified in a man aged 50-59 years with acute or convalescent COVID-19. Sequences were obtained from peripheral blood.

The chain's CDR3 is CASSQFASEQYF. The CDR3 DNA reads as TGTGCCAGCAGCCAGTTCGCGAGCGAGCAGTACTTC. V is TRBV7-8 and J is TRBJ2-7; D ambiguous. V was shortened by 5 bases and J by 6 bases, with 11 bases between the two germline ends. The CDR3 covers 12 residues. Germline lookup yields CDR1 SGHVS and CDR2 FQNEAQ.